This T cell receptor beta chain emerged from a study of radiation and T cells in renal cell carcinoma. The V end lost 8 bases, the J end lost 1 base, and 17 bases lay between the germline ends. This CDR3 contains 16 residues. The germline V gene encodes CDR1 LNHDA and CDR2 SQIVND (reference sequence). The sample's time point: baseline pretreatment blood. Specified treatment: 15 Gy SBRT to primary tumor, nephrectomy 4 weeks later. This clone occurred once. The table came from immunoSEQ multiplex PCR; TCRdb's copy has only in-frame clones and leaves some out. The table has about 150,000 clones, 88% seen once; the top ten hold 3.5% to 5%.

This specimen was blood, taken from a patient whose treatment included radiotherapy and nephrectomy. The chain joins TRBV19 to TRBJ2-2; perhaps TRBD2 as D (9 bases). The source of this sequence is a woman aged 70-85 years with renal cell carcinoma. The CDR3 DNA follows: TGTGCCAGTCAAGCGGGAGGACAGGGGAACACCGGGGAGCTGTTTTTT. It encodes CASQAGGQGNTGELFF. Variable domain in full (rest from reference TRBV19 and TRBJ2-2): DGGITQSPKYLFRKEGQNVTLSCEQNLNHDAMYWYRQDPGQGLRLIYYSQIVNDFQKGDIAEGYSVSREKKESFPLTVTSAQKNPTAFYLCASQAGGQGNTGELFFGEGSRLTVL.